The sequence of this TCR beta chain was determined in a study of CD8 T cells in ankylosing spondylitis. Study-wide results and limits: In ankylosing spondylitis blood, a motif of about eight highly homologous TCR beta variants appeared characteristic.

Quantitative 5'-RACE with molecular barcodes was used to make the TCR beta libraries. In TCRdb, the 5' RACE reads were re-called with MiXCR into one record per CDR3 protein. The sample holds about 440,000 distinct CDR3 sequences, about a sixth seen once. Germline V gives CDR1 KGHDR, CDR2 SFDVKD. Deletions cut 9 bases from V and 1 base from J, with 12 bases between. There are 14 residues in the CDR3. Only a few counts were recorded for this clonotype. Its antigen is unidentified. Source material: blood, either unsorted or a sorted T cell fraction (not recorded which). This chain links TRBV24-1 with TRBJ1-5; tentative D call: TRBD1 (6 bases). The TCR sequence derives from a male donor with ankylosing spondylitis. CDR3 coding DNA: TGTGCCACCTCAGGGGCAGGGAGCAATCAGCCCCAGCATTTT. Amino acid sequence: CATSGAGSNQPQHF.